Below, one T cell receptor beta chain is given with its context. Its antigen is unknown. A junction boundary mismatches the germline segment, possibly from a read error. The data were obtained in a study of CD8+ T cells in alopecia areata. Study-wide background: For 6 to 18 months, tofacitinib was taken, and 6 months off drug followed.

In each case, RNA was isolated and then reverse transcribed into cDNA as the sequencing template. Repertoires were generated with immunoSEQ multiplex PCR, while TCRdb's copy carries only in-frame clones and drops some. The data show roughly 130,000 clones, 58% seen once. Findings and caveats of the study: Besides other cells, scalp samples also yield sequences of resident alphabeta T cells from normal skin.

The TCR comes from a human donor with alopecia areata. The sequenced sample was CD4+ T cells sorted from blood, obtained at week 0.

The CDR3 is CASSDRAGPYEQYF. As DNA, the CDR3 is TGTGCCAGCAGTGATCGGGCAGGGCCCTACGAGCAGTACTTT. The V call is TRBV18, the J call TRBJ2-7; possible D gene TRBD1, 5 bases. This CDR3 comprises 14 residues. Germline CDR1 KGHSH, CDR2 LQKENI.